The 24 T cell receptor beta chains reported below all come from one sample, sequenced in a study of cytomegalovirus exposure and HLA in healthy donors. Use of 60 Vbeta and 13 Jbeta primers characterized the PCR. Assay: immunoSEQ multiplex PCR; the TCRdb copy retains only in-frame clones and omits some. The data hold roughly 120,000 clones, with around 83% observed a single time. The sequenced material came from PBMCs. The receptors derive from a man aged 30 to 39 in good health and CMV-seropositive.

This rearrangement joins TRBV11-2 to TRBJ2-1; 8 positions agree with TRBD1. Germline CDR1 and CDR2: SGHAT and FQNNGV. The junction had 12 bases not matched to a gene; V was cut back by 5 bases and J by 9 bases. The CDR3 is made up of 15 amino acids. The CDR3: CASSPGQGVNSEQFF. Here the CDR3 DNA reads TGTGCCAGCAGCCCCGGACAGGGAGTAAATAGTGAGCAGTTCTTC.

V usage is TRBV5-6 and J usage is TRBJ2-1, with 7 nucleotides matching TRBD2. Trimming cost V 4 bases and J 6 bases; bases outside gene matches: 1. The CDR3 totals 12 residues. The germline gives CDR1 SGHDT, CDR2 YYEEEE. The CDR3 bases are TGTGCCAGCAGCCCTAGCGGCAATGAGCAGTTCTTC. The encoded protein is CASSPSGNEQFF.

The chain employs TRBV14 and TRBJ2-3, with 8 bases aligning to TRBD2. There are 18 residues in the CDR3. CDR1 is SGHDN, CDR2 FVKESK, per germline. After removal of 0 bases from V and 6 bases from J, the junction contained 14 bases not matched to a gene. The CDR3 sequence is CASSQEVSAGAGEDTQYF. CDR3 nucleotides: TGTGCCAGCAGCCAAGAAGTCTCGGCGGGAGCGGGGGAGGATACGCAGTATTTT.

CDR3 loop: CASSPQLGGAGWANVLTF. The DNA of the CDR3 is TGCGCCAGCAGCCCGCAATTAGGAGGGGCGGGTTGGGCCAACGTCCTGACTTTC. The chain links TRBV4-1 to TRBJ2-6, with D maybe TRBD2 (6 bases). Germline V gives CDR1 MGHRA, CDR2 YSYEKL. The CDR3 contains 18 residues. V was clipped by 4 bases and J by 5 bases, with 21 bases between them.

This clone was detected a few times. The chain joins TRBV6-1 to TRBJ2-7, with D tentatively TRBD1 (6 bases). The CDR3 sequence is 12 residues long. CDR1 and CDR2 from the germline V gene are MNHNS and SASEGT. Trimming left V 4 bases short and J 5 bases short, with 9 bases between. For the CDR3, the DNA is TGTGCCAGCAGTGTCCAGGGGAACGAGCAGTACTTC. Encoded protein: CASSVQGNEQYF.

This clone has only a few counts. Compared with germline, one end of the junction differs, possibly owing to a read error. The chain has TRBV7-9 and TRBJ2-2, with a weak D call TRBD1 (6 bases). This CDR3 has 15 amino acids. In germline, CDR1 is SEHNR, CDR2 FQNEAQ (reference sequence). The CDR3 coding sequence is TGTTCCAGCAGCCATGACAGGCTGAACACCGGGGAGCTGTTTTTT. Protein sequence: CSSSHDRLNTGELFF. The full variable domain, its missing parts supplied by reference TRBV7-9 and TRBJ2-2, is DTGVSQNPRHKITKRGQNVTFRCDPISEHNRLYWYRQTLGQGPEFLTYFQNEAQLEKSRLLSDRFSAERPKGSFSTLEIQRTEQGDSAMYLCSSSHDRLNTGELFFGEGSRLTVL.

The genes are TRBV13 and TRBJ2-3; 7 bases match TRBD2. This CDR3 comprises 18 residues. Germline loops: CDR1 PRHDT, CDR2 FYEKMQ (reference sequence). Unmatched junction bases numbered 18, after V lost 4 bases and J lost 5 bases. The CDR3 nucleotides read TGTGCCAGCAGCTCAGACAGAAATCCAATCGGCGGGGGAGATACGCAGTATTTT. This encodes CASSSDRNPIGGGDTQYF.

The V and J genes are TRBV7-9 and TRBJ1-4; 7 bases map to TRBD1. V lost 6 bases to trimming and J lost 10 bases; unmatched junction nucleotides: 2. CDR3 length: 11 residues. Per the germline V gene, CDR1 is SEHNR and CDR2 is FQNEAQ (reference sequence). The CDR3, as DNA: TGTGCCAGCAGGACAGGGAGAAAACTGTTTTTT. It specifies CASRTGRKLFF.

V usage is TRBV7-2 and J usage is TRBJ2-7; TRBD2 is a possible D gene (5 bases). Germline values: CDR1 SGHTA, CDR2 FQGNSA. There are 14 residues in the CDR3. Trimming removed 2 bases from V and 6 bases from J, with 14 bases in between. CDR3 coding DNA: TGTGCCAGCAGCTTAAGACACGGGGTAGGCGAGCAGTACTTC. It codes for CASSLRHGVGEQYF.

The chain couples TRBV11-2 to TRBJ2-5; TRBD2 aligns across 12 bases. Per the germline V gene, CDR1 is SGHAT and CDR2 is FQNNGV. The ends lost 6 bases at V and 0 bases at J; junction bases unmatched: 11. The CDR3 extends over 18 amino acids. CDR3 region: CASRHVPGTSGYQETQYF. In DNA, the CDR3 is TGTGCCAGCAGACATGTACCCGGGACTAGCGGGTACCAAGAGACCCAGTACTTC.

The table lists this clone with a few counts. This rearrangement joins TRBV18 to TRBJ1-1, with a weak D call TRBD1 (6 bases). V was pared by 3 bases and J by 1 base, with 12 bases between. The CDR3 spans 15 residues. Germline CDR1 reads KGHSH; CDR2 reads LQKENI. This chain's CDR3 is CASSPFTGPNTEAFF. The CDR3 bases are TGTGCCAGCTCACCTTTTACAGGGCCGAACACTGAAGCTTTCTTT.

The V call is TRBV7-9, the J call TRBJ2-5; D is possibly TRBD1 (6 bases). Germline CDR1 SEHNR, CDR2 FQNEAQ (reference sequence). The CDR3 runs to 13 residues. V gave up 3 bases and J gave up 4 bases, with 9 bases separating them. CDR3 bases: TGTGCCAGCAGCTTTCCAGGGGCAGAGACCCAGTACTTC. Translated: CASSFPGAETQYF.

This clone was counted once. This chain joins TRBV7-6 and TRBJ1-2, with D possibly matching TRBD1 (6 bases). V gave up 2 bases and J gave up 4 bases, with 11 bases separating them. The CDR3 has 14 amino acids. Germline V gene data show CDR1 as SGHVS and CDR2 as FNYEAQ. The CDR3 protein is CASSLRSGAYGYTF. The DNA for the CDR3 is TGTGCCAGCAGCTTAAGATCAGGGGCCTATGGCTACACCTTC.

This chain uses TRBV6-6 with TRBJ1-2; 9 bases are shared with TRBD1. The length of the CDR3 is 14 residues. The V gene end was trimmed by 6 bases and the J gene end by 11 bases; junction bases not matched to a gene: 13. Germline CDR1 reads MNHNY; CDR2 reads SVGAGI (reference sequence). CDR3 sequence reads: CASRSAQQGARYTF. In nucleotides, the CDR3 is TGTGCCAGCAGATCGGCACAACAGGGGGCGAGATACACCTTC.

The chain employs TRBV7-2 and TRBJ2-3; unclear D gene. The germline V gene encodes CDR1 SGHTA and CDR2 FQGNSA. The V and J ends lost 5 bases and 2 bases respectively, with 8 bases between them. This CDR3 is built from 13 residues. This CDR3 is CASSPLLTDTQYF. CDR3 coding DNA: TGTGCCAGCAGCCCTCTCCTCACAGATACGCAGTATTTT.

About this clone itself: This same CDR3 is encoded by further DNA sequences in the sample. The chain has TRBV6-1 and TRBJ1-5; TRBD1 is a possible D gene (6 bases). The germline gives CDR1 MNHNS, CDR2 SASEGT. This CDR3 has 15 amino acids. V lost 6 bases and J lost 6, with 18 bases in between. In nucleotides, the CDR3 is TGTGCCAGCAGGGGGAGGGGGGGAAGAGGTCAGCCCCAGCATTTT. Protein product: CASRGRGGRGQPQHF.

V is TRBV29-1 and J is TRBJ2-7, with TRBD2 matching 9 bases. The CDR3 has 14 residues. With 6 bases clipped from V and 4 bases from J, the junction kept 10 bases outside the gene matches. CDR1 and CDR2 from the germline V gene are SQVTM and ANQGSEA. CDR3 amino acids: CSVSLSGGSYEQYF. The CDR3 DNA reads TGCAGCGTCTCCCTTAGCGGGGGATCTTACGAGCAGTACTTC.

The chain has TRBV5-6 and TRBJ2-1, with D possibly TRBD2 on 5 matching bases. Per germline, CDR1 SGHDT and CDR2 YYEEEE. The CDR3 is 14 amino acids. Trimming left V 3 bases short and J 9 bases short, with 16 bases between. CDR3 bases: TGTGCCAGCAGCTCCGGGATCCCCTGGGGTGAGCAGTTCTTC. It specifies CASSSGIPWGEQFF. Using reference TRBV5-6 and TRBJ2-1 for the parts outside the CDR3, the full variable domain is DAGVTQSPTHLIKTRGQQVTLRCSPKSGHDTVSWYQQALGQGPQFIFQYYEEEERQRGNFPDRFSGHQFPNYSSELNVNALLLGDSALYLCASSSGIPWGEQFFGPGTRLTVL.

This rearrangement joins TRBV19 to TRBJ2-1; 9 nucleotides align to TRBD1. Germline CDR1 reads LNHDA; CDR2 reads SQIVND (reference sequence). V trimming: 5 bases; J trimming: 4 bases; junction bases outside the gene matches: 9. The CDR3 has 16 residues. The DNA for the CDR3 is TGTGCCAGTAGTCCGGGACAGGGAGGGACTTACAATGAGCAGTTCTTC. The encoded protein is CASSPGQGGTYNEQFF.

The V gene is TRBV5-4, the J gene TRBJ2-1, with a weak D call TRBD2 (6 bases). V gave up 6 bases and J gave up 3 bases, with 10 bases separating them. The CDR3 is 13 amino acids. CDR1 and CDR2 (germline): SGHNT, YYREEE (reference sequence). The CDR3 loop is CASTATSYNEQFF. CDR3 DNA: TGTGCCAGCACCGCGACTAGCTACAATGAGCAGTTCTTC.

CDR3 sequence reads: CASSWDSLNIQYF. The DNA for the CDR3 is TGTGCCAGTAGTTGGGACAGTCTGAACATTCAGTACTTC. The V and J genes are TRBV19 and TRBJ2-4, with 7 bases that match TRBD1. With 5 bases clipped from V and 7 bases from J, the junction kept 5 bases outside the gene matches. This CDR3 region has 13 residues. Germline CDR1 is LNHDA and CDR2 is SQIVND (reference sequence).

V and J are TRBV5-1 and TRBJ2-5; 8 bases fit TRBD1. Trimming removed 4 bases from V and 2 bases from J; junction bases left unmatched: 13. CDR1 SGHRS and CDR2 YFSETQ come from the germline V gene. The CDR3 loop spans 17 amino acids. CDR3 loop: CASSRGQGLQYQETQYF. The CDR3 region has the DNA TGCGCCAGCAGCCGCGGACAGGGCTTACAGTATCAAGAGACCCAGTACTTC.

The gene calls are TRBV19 and TRBJ2-3; 11 positions match TRBD2. V was clipped by 5 bases and J by 9 bases; unmatched bases: 7. The CDR3 is 14 residues long. The germline CDR1 and CDR2 sequences are LNHDA and SQIVND (reference sequence). In DNA form, the CDR3 reads TGTGCCAGTAGTTCAAGTAGCGGGGGGGCGACGCAGTATTTT. As protein: CASSSSSGGATQYF.

The chain is built from TRBV11-3 and TRBJ2-1, with D possibly matching TRBD1 (6 bases). V was cut by 5 bases and J by 0 bases, with 8 bases left in between. The CDR3 has 14 residues. Looked up from germline, CDR1 is SGHNT and CDR2 is YENEEA. CDR3 nucleotide sequence: TGTGCCAGCAGCGGGGACACCTCCTACAATGAGCAGTTCTTC. This gives the protein CASSGDTSYNEQFF. The whole variable domain, remainder taken from reference TRBV11-3 and TRBJ2-1, is EAGVVQSPRYKIIEKKQPVAFWCNPISGHNTLYWYLQNLGQGPELLIRYENEEAVDDSQLPKDRFSAERLKGVDSTLKIQPAELGDSAVYLCASSGDTSYNEQFFGPGTRLTVL.